These 16 T cell receptor beta chains were sequenced from one sample in a study of blood T cell repertoires in COVID-19. Only in-frame clones appear in the TCRdb table, and some are missing; sequencing was by immunoSEQ multiplex PCR. The sample has 110,000 to 150,000 clones, roughly 76% seen once. Source material: peripheral blood. The receptors stem from a man aged 80 or over with acute or convalescent COVID-19.

Only a few counts were recorded for this clone. The chain carries TRBV11-2 and TRBJ2-1; 9 bases are shared with TRBD1. V shed 3 bases and J 6 bases; nucleotides not matched to a gene: 12. Germline-derived CDR1 and CDR2 are SGHAT and FQNNGV. The length of the CDR3 is 17 residues. The CDR3 here is CASSLRGGTGHRNEQFF. DNA for the CDR3: TGTGCCAGCAGCTTGAGAGGTGGGACAGGGCACCGCAATGAGCAGTTCTTC.

V usage is TRBV5-1 and J usage is TRBJ1-4; tentatively, D is TRBD1 (6 bases). This CDR3 is built from 15 residues. Germline V lookup: CDR1 SGHRS, CDR2 YFSETQ. V was shortened by 4 bases and J by 12 bases, with 22 bases between the two germline ends. The CDR3 protein is CASSQGRVGPAELFF. The CDR3 nucleotides are TGCGCCAGCAGCCAGGGGAGGGTAGGTCCAGCCGAACTGTTTTTT.

V usage is TRBV30 and J usage is TRBJ1-6; maybe TRBD1 (6 bases). Germline V gives CDR1 GTSNPN, CDR2 SVGIG (reference sequence). CDR3 length: 15 residues. Trimming took 4 bases from V and 8 from J, leaving 18 bases between them. The CDR3 sequence: CAWTTRTARYSPLHF. DNA of the CDR3: TGTGCCTGGACGACAAGGACAGCTCGATATTCACCCCTCCACTTT.

The V gene is TRBV6-6, the J gene TRBJ1-6; D may be TRBD1 (5 bases). The germline V gene has CDR1 MNHNY and CDR2 SVGAGI (reference sequence). The ends were cut back, 0 bases at V and 9 bases at J, with 15 bases in the middle. This CDR3 contains 16 residues. The chain's CDR3 is CASSYSTGVSSSPLHF. As DNA, the CDR3 is TGTGCCAGCAGTTACTCGACGGGGGTCTCATCTTCACCCCTCCACTTT.

The V call is TRBV19, the J call TRBJ1-3; D not certain. The germline CDR1 and CDR2 sequences are LNHDA and SQIVND (reference sequence). This CDR3 spans 15 amino acids. Trimming removed 6 bases from V and 0 bases from J, with 12 bases in between. The CDR3: CASSRRQDSGNTIYF. CDR3 nucleotide sequence: TGTGCCAGTAGCCGACGCCAGGACTCTGGAAACACCATATATTTT.

The genes are TRBV18 and TRBJ2-2, with 9 bases lining up with TRBD2. This CDR3 is built from 17 residues. J lost 6 bases, V lost 2 bases, and 10 bases had no gene match. In germline, CDR1 is KGHSH, CDR2 LQKENI. The CDR3 DNA sequence: TGTGCCAGCTCACCAAGCAAGCGCGGGGGGGCCTCCGGGGAGCTGTTTTTT. This translates into CASSPSKRGGASGELFF. Full variable domain (outside the CDR3, taken from reference TRBV18 and TRBJ2-2): NAGVMQNPRHLVRRRGQEARLRCSPMKGHSHVYWYRQLPEEGLKFMVYLQKENIIDESGMPKERFSAEFPKEGPSILRIQQVVRGDSAAYFCASSPSKRGGASGELFFGEGSRLTVL.

The chain has TRBV7-3 and TRBJ2-5, with a weak D call TRBD2 (5 bases). The CDR3 totals 13 residues. CDR1 and CDR2 (germline): SGHTA, FQGTGA. Trimming removed 5 bases at V and 5 bases at J, with 12 bases between. The CDR3 nucleotides read TGTGCCAGCAGCCTTCGAACGGGGGAGACCCAGTACTTC. Translated, it gives CASSLRTGETQYF.

The V call is TRBV27, the J call TRBJ2-2; 10 bases map to TRBD2. With V trimmed by 4 bases and J by 3 bases, 2 bases remained unmatched. The V gene's germline CDR1 is MNHEY and CDR2 SMNVEV (reference sequence). CDR3 length: 15 residues. The CDR3 region is CASSSLAGYTGELFF. The CDR3 DNA reads TGTGCCAGCAGTTCACTAGCGGGGTACACCGGGGAGCTGTTTTTT.

V and J are TRBV5-4 and TRBJ2-5; TRBD2 is a possible D gene (6 bases). The germline V gene has CDR1 SGHNT and CDR2 YYREEE (reference sequence). The CDR3 is made up of 13 amino acids. V gave up 0 bases and J gave up 5 bases, with 8 bases separating them. This chain's CDR3 is CASSLVGGETQYF. The CDR3 DNA is TGTGCCAGCAGCTTGGTGGGGGGTGAGACCCAGTACTTC.

Details on this clone: The junction departs from germline at one end; a sequencing error may be responsible. The chain couples TRBV6-5 to TRBJ1-2; D not resolved. The CDR3 is 13 amino acids. Germline CDR1 MNHEY, CDR2 SVGAGI. CDR3 region: CASSMAAGLGLAF. CDR3 DNA sequence: TGTGCCAGCAGTATGGCGGCGGGTTTAGGTCTTGCCTTC.

V and J are TRBV15 and TRBJ1-5, with TRBD1 as a possible D gene (6 bases). Trimming stripped 1 base from V and 6 bases from J, with 10 bases between. Germline CDR1 and CDR2: LNHNV and YYDKDF (reference sequence). This CDR3 region has 14 residues. CDR3 sequence (DNA): TGTGCCACCAGCAGAGCGGGGGGCTTTCAGCCCCAGCATTTT. This encodes CATSRAGGFQPQHF.

The chain carries TRBV27 and TRBJ2-7, with 7 positions matching TRBD1. Germline loops: CDR1 MNHEY, CDR2 SMNVEV (reference sequence). Trimming took 5 bases from V and 3 from J; bases not matched to a gene: 16. The CDR3 covers 17 residues. The CDR3 spells CASSLVLSRDSIYEQYF. The CDR3 DNA is TGTGCCAGCAGTCTCGTCCTCTCCCGGGACAGTATCTACGAGCAGTACTTC.

Only one count was recorded for this clone. V gene TRBV19 combines with J gene TRBJ1-2; TRBD1 matches 10 bases. Germline assignment: CDR1 LNHDA and CDR2 SQIVND (reference sequence). The CDR3 has 17 residues. The junction had 8 bases not matched to a gene; V was cut back by 4 bases and J by 0 bases. The CDR3 sequence: CASSTRGQGISNYGYTF. The CDR3 DNA sequence: TGTGCCAGTAGTACCCGGGGACAGGGGATCTCTAACTATGGCTACACCTTC. Full variable domain (outside the CDR3, taken from reference TRBV19 and TRBJ1-2): DGGITQSPKYLFRKEGQNVTLSCEQNLNHDAMYWYRQDPGQGLRLIYYSQIVNDFQKGDIAEGYSVSREKKESFPLTVTSAQKNPTAFYLCASSTRGQGISNYGYTFGSGTRLTVV.

The V gene is TRBV28, the J gene TRBJ1-3, with TRBD1 matching 7 bases. CDR1 and CDR2 (germline): MDHEN, SYDVKM. The CDR3 is 15 amino acids. With 2 bases clipped from V and 2 bases from J, the junction kept 3 bases outside the gene matches. The CDR3: CASSLPGQAGNTIYF. CDR3 in DNA: TGTGCCAGCAGTTTACCTGGACAGGCTGGAAACACCATATATTTT.

The CDR3 sequence: CASSPGQIKNTEAFF. CDR3 in DNA: TGTGCCAGCAGCCCCGGACAGATTAAAAACACTGAAGCTTTCTTT. The rearrangement uses TRBV13 and TRBJ1-1; perhaps TRBD1 as D (6 bases). CDR1 PRHDT and CDR2 FYEKMQ come from the germline V gene (reference sequence). The V and J ends lost 5 bases and 2 bases respectively, with 15 bases between them. The CDR3 extends over 15 amino acids.

V gene TRBV7-2 combines with J gene TRBJ2-3; TRBD2 matches at 9 bases. CDR1 and CDR2 from the germline V gene are SGHTA and FQGNSA. The ends lost 1 base at V and 6 bases at J; junction bases unmatched: 8. The CDR3 consists of 16 residues. The CDR3 sequence is CASSLGSGGPQDTQYF. CDR3 coding DNA: TGTGCCAGCAGCTTAGGTAGCGGGGGTCCCCAGGATACGCAGTATTTT.